This T cell receptor (beta chain) stems from a study of response to subunit inactivated influenza vaccine. TCRdb redid the calling of the RT-PCR reads with MiXCR, one entry per CDR3 protein. The profile covers around 200,000 distinct CDR3 sequences, with roughly 12% appearing a single time and around 32% taken by the ten largest. V lost 1 base to trimming and J lost 1 base, with 9 bases between them. The CDR3 is 15 residues long. Per the germline V gene, CDR1 is MNHNS and CDR2 is SASEGT. This same sample was also part of a study on T cells expressing NK-cell markers. Turning to that study: Generation of TCR beta cDNA was performed by 5'RACE template switching incorporating UMIs.

The sequences come from CD8+ T cells sorted from PBMCs, collected approximately 12 days after vaccination. V usage is TRBV6-1 and J usage is TRBJ2-3; no clear D gene. This receptor was obtained from a middle-aged man who received an inactivated influenza vaccine. The CDR3, as DNA: TGTGCCAGCAGTGAAGACCATGCTGGCACAGATACGCAGTATTTT. Its protein is CASSEDHAGTDTQYF.